The next 22 T cell receptor beta chains were all read from a single sample in a study of cytomegalovirus exposure and HLA in healthy donors. PCR involved 60 Vbeta and 13 Jbeta primers. Clones were sequenced by immunoSEQ multiplex PCR, and TCRdb holds only the in-frame ones, with some missing. Counted here are some 200,000 clones, roughly four fifths occurring once; the ten biggest clones make up just over 2%. Sequencing input: PBMCs. The receptors shown here come from a woman aged 25 to 39 in good health and CMV-seropositive.

This clone appeared once. The CDR3 sequence: CASSLSIGGGEETQYF. In DNA, the CDR3 is TGTGCCAGCAGCTTATCTATCGGCGGGGGGGAAGAGACCCAGTACTTC. The chain recombines TRBV7-8 with TRBJ2-5, with 9 bases lining up with TRBD2. Unmatched junction bases numbered 7, after V lost 2 bases and J lost 3 bases. Germline V gives CDR1 SGHVS, CDR2 FQNEAQ. This CDR3 is built from 16 residues.

The chain employs TRBV5-8 and TRBJ2-7; 7 bases align to TRBD2. This CDR3 has 17 amino acids. Germline trimming cut 3 bases from V and 0 bases from J; bases unmatched to any gene: 12. Germline CDR1 reads SGHTS; CDR2 reads YDEGEE. CDR3 region: CASSSAGGSPPSYEQYF. The CDR3 coding sequence is TGTGCCAGCAGCTCGGCGGGCGGGAGCCCGCCCTCCTACGAGCAGTACTTC.

V and J are TRBV7-2 and TRBJ2-1, with 13 bases matching TRBD2. This CDR3 spans 16 amino acids. V shed 4 bases and J 5 bases; nucleotides not matched to a gene: 5. Germline CDR1 reads SGHTA; CDR2 reads FQGNSA. DNA for the CDR3: TGTGCCAGCAGCTCACTAGCGGGGGGGCGGGACAATGAGCAGTTCTTC. Residues: CASSSLAGGRDNEQFF.

This clone was recorded once. The chain is built from TRBV20-1 and TRBJ2-7; D is unclear. The CDR3 has 11 residues. Trimming removed 2 bases from V and 7 bases from J, with 9 bases in between. The germline gives CDR1 DFQATT, CDR2 SNEGSKA (reference sequence). CDR3 DNA sequence: TGCAGTGCTAGAAACGTGAGGGAGCAGTACTTC. The encoded protein is CSARNVREQYF.

The V call is TRBV7-2, the J call TRBJ1-1; D possibly corresponds to TRBD1 (5 bases). The V end lost 5 bases, the J end lost 2 bases, and 15 bases lay between the germline ends. The CDR3 has 15 residues. From germline, CDR1 is SGHTA and CDR2 FQGNSA. CDR3 DNA sequence: TGTGCCAGCAGCGAATACAGGAAGGGTAACACTGAAGCTTTCTTT. Protein: CASSEYRKGNTEAFF.

V and J are TRBV2 and TRBJ1-4; D uncertain. The CDR3 loop spans 13 amino acids. Germline V lookup: CDR1 SNHLY, CDR2 FYNNEI. The V gene lost 4 bases and the J gene lost 4 bases, with 7 bases spanning the gap. CDR3 amino acids: CASSGRDNEKLFF. In nucleotides, the CDR3 is TGTGCCAGCAGTGGTCGGGATAATGAAAAACTGTTTTTT. Drawing the rest from reference TRBV2 and TRBJ1-4, the complete variable domain is EPEVTQTPSHQVTQMGQEVILRCVPISNHLYFYWYRQILGQKVEFLVSFYNNEISEKSEIFDDQFSVERPDGSNFTLKIRSTKLEDSAMYFCASSGRDNEKLFFGSGTQLSVL.

Here the CDR3 reads CASTPAGFSPLHF. CDR3 nucleotides: TGTGCCAGCACCCCGGCGGGTTTTTCACCCCTCCACTTT. This chain joins TRBV2 and TRBJ1-6; D remains unclear. V was cut by 7 bases and J by 9 bases, with 13 bases left in between. There are 13 residues in the CDR3. CDR1 is SNHLY, CDR2 FYNNEI, per germline.

This clone has only one observation. The V and J genes are TRBV30 and TRBJ2-5; the D gene is possibly TRBD2 (6 bases). The J call could be wrong; TRBJ2-7 is a better fit for the DNA end. Germline values: CDR1 GTSNPN, CDR2 SVGIG (reference sequence). This CDR3 is 15 amino acids long. CDR3 region: CAWSESGFSSYEQYF. The CDR3, as DNA: TGTGCCTGGAGTGAAAGCGGGTTCAGCTCCTACGAGCAGTACTTC.

This clone was picked up a small number of times. J is TRBJ1-2 and V is TRBV6-1; D is undetermined. The V end was cut by 10 bases, the J end by 1 base, with 7 bases between. Germline V gives CDR1 MNHNS, CDR2 SASEGT. This CDR3 is built from 11 residues. The CDR3 here is CANEGNYGYTF. The DNA of the CDR3 is TGTGCCAATGAGGGTAACTATGGCTACACCTTC.

The chain recombines TRBV5-4 with TRBJ2-1, with 8 bases aligning to TRBD2. The CDR3 extends over 15 amino acids. V trimming: 4 bases; J trimming: 7 bases; junction bases outside the gene matches: 10. Germline-derived CDR1 and CDR2 are SGHNT and YYREEE (reference sequence). The chain's CDR3 is CASSPDGGAGNEQFF. The CDR3 DNA reads as TGTGCCAGCAGCCCTGACGGGGGGGCAGGGAATGAGCAGTTCTTC. Supplemented by reference TRBV5-4 and TRBJ2-1, the full variable domain reads ETGVTQSPTHLIKTRGQQVTLRCSSQSGHNTVSWYQQALGQGPQFIFQYYREEENGRGNFPPRFSGLQFPNYSSELNVNALELDDSALYLCASSPDGGAGNEQFFGPGTRLTVL.

The chain couples TRBV27 to TRBJ1-2; D is unclear. CDR3 length equals 14 residues. The V end lost 0 bases, the J end lost 8 bases, and 13 bases lay between the germline ends. The germline gives CDR1 MNHEY, CDR2 SMNVEV (reference sequence). CDR3 in DNA: TGTGCCAGCAGTTTATCAGGCCAGGCTGGAGGCTACACCTTC. Its protein product is CASSLSGQAGGYTF.

A single count supports this clone. The V gene is TRBV4-1, the J gene TRBJ2-3; 11 nucleotides line up with TRBD1. CDR3 length: 17 residues. Germline CDR1 reads MGHRA; CDR2 reads YSYEKL. With V trimmed by 1 base and J by 1 base, 4 bases remained unmatched. The CDR3 sequence is CASSQVGTGGGTDTQYF. The CDR3 DNA reads TGCGCCAGCAGCCAAGTGGGGACAGGGGGTGGCACAGATACGCAGTATTTT.

As for this clone: Other DNA sequences within the sample encode an identical CDR3. For the CDR3, the DNA is TGTGCCAGCAGTGATGCTGGGAGCTCCTACAATGAGCAGTTCTTC. Its translation is CASSDAGSSYNEQFF. The J gene is TRBJ2-1, the V gene TRBV2, with D possibly TRBD2 on 5 matching bases. CDR1 is SNHLY, CDR2 FYNNEI, per germline. The CDR3 consists of 15 residues. Trimming cost V 3 bases and J 0 bases, with 9 bases left between them.

This chain uses TRBV7-9 with TRBJ2-1; tentatively, D is TRBD1 (6 bases). The CDR3 spans 16 residues. V lost 2 bases and J 5 bases, leaving 16 bases between the germline ends. Germline V lookup: CDR1 SEHNR, CDR2 FQNEAQ (reference sequence). The CDR3: CASSLNVGGVHNEQFF. CDR3 DNA: TGTGCCAGCAGCTTAAACGTTGGGGGCGTCCACAATGAGCAGTTCTTC.

V and J are TRBV9 and TRBJ2-1; 7 bases map to TRBD1. The CDR3 extends over 15 amino acids. Trimming at V came to 3 bases and at J to 5 bases, leaving 8 bases not matched to a gene. The germline V gene encodes CDR1 SGDLS and CDR2 YYNGEE. The CDR3 spells CASSALGQPDNEQFF. CDR3 DNA: TGTGCCAGCAGCGCCCTGGGACAGCCTGACAATGAGCAGTTCTTC.

The chain has TRBV6-6 and TRBJ1-4; a weak D match, TRBD1 (6 bases). The CDR3 spans 13 residues. CDR1 MNHNY and CDR2 SVGAGI come from the germline V gene (reference sequence). Trimming took off 0 bases at V and 12 bases at J, with 11 bases between the two ends. CDR3 in DNA: TGTGCCAGCAGTTACTCGTCCGGGGGGCAACTGTTTTTT. Its translation: CASSYSSGGQLFF.

The rearrangement uses TRBV7-2 and TRBJ2-1; TRBD2 is a possible D gene (5 bases). This CDR3 has 14 residues. CDR1 SGHTA and CDR2 FQGNSA come from the germline V gene. V shed 8 bases and J shed 8 bases, with 19 bases lying between them. The CDR3, as DNA: TGTGCCAGCTCCTTAAGCCTAGCCGCCGATGAGCAGTTCTTC. Its translation is CASSLSLAADEQFF. Together with reference TRBV7-2 and TRBJ2-1, the CDR3 gives the full variable domain: GAGVSQSPSNKVTEKGKDVELRCDPISGHTALYWYRQSLGQGLEFLIYFQGNSAPDKSGLPSDRFSAERTGGSVSTLTIQRTQQEDSAVYLCASSLSLAADEQFFGPGTRLTVL.

The chain combines TRBV4-3 with TRBJ2-7, with 9 bases fitting TRBD2. The trim removed 0 bases at V and 3 bases at J, leaving 6 bases unmatched. Germline lookup yields CDR1 LGHNA and CDR2 YSLEER. The CDR3 is made up of 16 amino acids. CDR3 in DNA: TGCGCCAGCAGCCAAGATGTAGGTAGCGGGGGCTACGAGCAGTACTTC. Its protein is CASSQDVGSGGYEQYF.

The V and J genes are TRBV9 and TRBJ1-3; D may be TRBD1 (5 bases). The CDR3 is 13 residues long. Looked up from germline, CDR1 is SGDLS and CDR2 is YYNGEE. The V gene lost 4 bases and the J gene lost 4 bases, with 9 bases spanning the gap. CDR3 in amino acids: CASSPRGGNTIYF. For the CDR3, the DNA is TGTGCCAGCAGCCCCCGGGGGGGAAACACCATATATTTT.

The V and J genes are TRBV4-3 and TRBJ2-5, with 10 bases identical to TRBD1. The J call is doubtful: the DNA matches TRBJ2-7 better. Germline values: CDR1 LGHNA, CDR2 YSLEER. The CDR3 covers 12 residues. CDR3 sequence: CASSRTGGEQYF. The CDR3 nucleotides read TGCGCCAGCAGTCGGACAGGGGGCGAGCAGTACTTC.

The sample holds one count of this clone. This sequence joins TRBV7-2 and TRBJ1-1, with unresolved D. CDR3 length: 14 residues. Germline loops: CDR1 SGHTA, CDR2 FQGNSA. V shed 5 bases and J shed 7 bases, with 17 bases lying between them. Written as DNA, the CDR3 is TGTGCCAGCAGCCTAGGGAGATCCTCGGGTGAAGCTTTCTTT. It translates to CASSLGRSSGEAFF.

This chain uses TRBV6-1 with TRBJ2-1, with D perhaps matching TRBD1 (6 bases). Germline lookup yields CDR1 MNHNS and CDR2 SASEGT. V lost 2 bases to trimming and J lost 0 bases, with 8 bases between them. The CDR3 consists of 15 residues. The DNA for the CDR3 is TGTGCCAGCAGTGAACAGGGGTACTCCTACAATGAGCAGTTCTTC. Its protein product is CASSEQGYSYNEQFF.